Shown below are 13 T cell receptor beta chains from a single sample sequenced in a study of blood T cell repertoires in COVID-19 (dated by TCRdb to 2020 to 2021). Preparation of the library involved the immunoSEQ multiplex PCR assay. TCRdb re-hosts the immuneACCESS table, in-frame sequences only. Its copies lack some clones; in the studies checked, an unresolved V gene accounts for under half of them, and the cause for the rest is not known. This sample gives under 200,000 clones in total; almost 90% of them show up just once. 1.5% to 2% of the sample goes to the ten largest clones. Sequenced material: peripheral blood. The source of these receptors is a man in his late teens or twenties with active or convalescent COVID-19.

This clone was counted only a few times. The V call is TRBV30, the J call TRBJ2-2; D perhaps matches TRBD1 (5 bases). Germline lookup yields CDR1 GTSNPN and CDR2 SVGIG (reference sequence). V was clipped by 8 bases and J by 6 bases, with 13 bases between them. The CDR3 runs to 12 residues. CDR3: CAGKGASGELFF. CDR3 nucleotide sequence: TGTGCCGGAAAAGGGGCTTCCGGGGAGCTGTTTTTT.

The chain recombines TRBV7-9 with TRBJ1-2; 9 bases align to TRBD1. The CDR3 consists of 13 residues. The V segment lost 4 bases and the J segment 8 bases; nucleotides outside the gene matches: 5. Germline CDR1 SEHNR, CDR2 FQNEAQ (reference sequence). The CDR3 loop reads CASSWTGEGGYTF. The CDR3 region has the DNA TGTGCCAGCAGCTGGACAGGGGAAGGAGGCTACACCTTC.

The V and J genes are TRBV4-3 and TRBJ2-7; 8 bases are shared with TRBD1. Germline values: CDR1 LGHNA, CDR2 YSLEER. The junction had 15 bases not matched to a gene; V was cut back by 5 bases and J by 6 bases. The CDR3 consists of 16 residues. The chain's CDR3 is CASSAKVGQGVLEQYF. CDR3 nucleotides: TGCGCCAGCAGCGCCAAGGTTGGACAGGGTGTTCTCGAGCAGTACTTC.

The chain recombines TRBV15 with TRBJ2-7; D not certain. Trimming stripped 0 bases from V and 0 bases from J, with 9 bases between. The CDR3 is 15 amino acids. CDR1 is LNHNV, CDR2 YYDKDF, per germline (reference sequence). CDR3 sequence: CATSRDGRSSYEQYF. DNA for the CDR3: TGTGCCACCAGCAGAGATGGCCGGAGCTCCTACGAGCAGTACTTC.

The chain links TRBV9 to TRBJ2-1, with TRBD2 identical over 9 bases. The CDR3 loop spans 16 amino acids. Germline V gene data show CDR1 as SGDLS and CDR2 as YYNGEE. The J segment lost 10 bases and the V segment lost 5 bases, leaving 16 bases of the junction unmatched. This CDR3 reads CASRPPGAGGPREQFF. CDR3 nucleotides: TGTGCCAGCAGACCCCCAGGCGCGGGGGGGCCGAGGGAGCAGTTCTTC.

This rearrangement joins TRBV19 to TRBJ2-1; TRBD1 matches 10 bases. Germline V gene lookup returns CDR1 LNHDA and CDR2 SQIVND (reference sequence). The ends lost 5 bases at V and 6 bases at J; junction bases unmatched: 10. The CDR3 totals 16 residues. The CDR3 nucleotides are TGTGCCAGTAGTCCCAATGGACAGGGGGGTGCCAATGAGCAGTTCTTC. Amino acids: CASSPNGQGGANEQFF.

The chain is built from TRBV18 and TRBJ2-1; tentatively, D is TRBD2 (6 bases). The ends were cut back, 10 bases at V and 6 bases at J, with 19 bases in the middle. The CDR3 extends over 14 amino acids. From germline, CDR1 is KGHSH and CDR2 LQKENI. The CDR3 DNA reads TGTGCCACCTCCCCCCCGACGGGAGTCAATGAGCAGTTCTTC. The encoded protein is CATSPPTGVNEQFF. The full variable domain, completed using reference TRBV18 and TRBJ2-1, is NAGVMQNPRHLVRRRGQEARLRCSPMKGHSHVYWYRQLPEEGLKFMVYLQKENIIDESGMPKERFSAEFPKEGPSILRIQQVVRGDSAAYFCATSPPTGVNEQFFGPGTRLTVL.

Only one count was recorded for this clone. The chain combines TRBV4-3 with TRBJ1-2, with D possibly being TRBD1 (6 bases). This CDR3 contains 14 residues. The V gene lost 0 bases and the J gene lost 2 bases, with 7 bases spanning the gap. The germline gives CDR1 LGHNA, CDR2 YSLEER. Here the CDR3 reads CASSQDGQNYGYTF. For the CDR3, the DNA is TGCGCCAGCAGCCAAGACGGACAGAACTATGGCTACACCTTC.

The chain employs TRBV2 and TRBJ1-1; D not certain. CDR1 is SNHLY, CDR2 FYNNEI, per germline. The CDR3 runs to 14 residues. V was trimmed by 2 bases and J by 4 bases, leaving 11 bases between them. CDR3 sequence: CASSELRVGTEAFF. CDR3 sequence (DNA): TGTGCCAGCAGTGAATTGAGGGTCGGCACTGAAGCTTTCTTT.

The chain carries TRBV28 and TRBJ1-2; the match to TRBD1 covers 8 bases. The CDR3 has 14 residues. V trimming: 6 bases; J trimming: 4 bases; junction bases outside the gene matches: 7. Germline V gives CDR1 MDHEN, CDR2 SYDVKM. DNA of the CDR3: TGTGCCAGCAGCCAGGGGGCCCAAGGCTATGGCTACACCTTC. Protein: CASSQGAQGYGYTF.

CDR3 sequence (DNA): TGTGCCACCAGGACAGGGATTTCACCCCTCCACTTT. It specifies CATRTGISPLHF. The chain is built from TRBV24-1 and TRBJ1-6; 7 bases agree with TRBD1. The germline CDR1 and CDR2 sequences are KGHDR and SFDVKD. V dropped 7 bases and J dropped 9; count of bases not matched to a gene: 2. CDR3 length: 12 residues.

The J gene is TRBJ2-5, the V gene TRBV19, with a tentative D call TRBD1 (6 bases). Deletions cut 6 bases from V and 5 bases from J, with 13 bases between. Germline V gives CDR1 LNHDA, CDR2 SQIVND (reference sequence). The CDR3 spans 13 residues. The CDR3 DNA follows: TGTGCCAGTAGCACAGTGGGGGCGGAGACCCAGTACTTC. This translates into CASSTVGAETQYF.

The CDR3 loop is CASTRSLYEQYF. The CDR3, as DNA: TGTGCCAGCACCCGGTCTTTATACGAGCAGTACTTC. The chain uses TRBV2 and TRBJ2-7; D gene ambiguous. Germline loops: CDR1 SNHLY, CDR2 FYNNEI. This CDR3 is built from 12 residues. V dropped 7 bases and J dropped 4 bases, with 11 bases sitting between them.